The present T cell receptor (beta chain) was sequenced within a study of cytomegalovirus exposure and HLA in healthy donors. Study context: Genotyping of 300 to 450 donors showed that 70% to 90% belonged to the Caucasian-associated ancestry cluster.

This clone was found a few times. Its antigen remains unidentified. A multiplex PCR was run with 60 Vbeta primers and 13 Jbeta primers. The data were produced by immunoSEQ multiplex PCR, yet TCRdb's version contains in-frame clones alone and is incomplete. The sample has some 140,000 clones, about 80% seen once. The study, taken as a whole, reports: As a later analysis showed, a missense DCLRE1C variant was linked to trimming of TCR beta V- and J-genes. A later analysis showed TCR association rates differing by HLA locus, peaking at DRB1 and lowest at HLA-C.

V lost 6 bases to trimming and J lost 2 bases; unmatched junction nucleotides: 11. The CDR3 runs 17 residues. The germline CDR1 and CDR2 sequences are PRHDT and FYEKMQ (reference sequence). The sequenced material came from PBMCs. This chain joins TRBV13 and TRBJ2-1; 9 bases fit TRBD1. The clonotype comes from a male donor in good health and CMV-seropositive. CDR3 nucleotides: TGTGCCAGCAGACCCCGGGACAGGGAAATGGCCTACAATGAGCAGTTCTTC. Its protein is CASRPRDREMAYNEQFF.